A selection of T cell receptor beta chains follows, all from one sample in a study of blood T cells in healthy people across ages. TCRdb independently ran MiXCR on the 5' RACE reads; one entry per CDR3 protein. Of 1 million or so distinct CDR3 sequences listed, under 55% were seen once; the top ten hold under 20%. Sequencing was carried out using blood. The receptor set was obtained from a woman aged 55-70 years in good health. Each CDR3 is given with its conserved first and last residue. A D gene is named only where the DNA matches it firmly. Some rows mark clone size as missing; the rest say once, few, many or name a class of expanded clone.

V gene: TRBV24-1
clone size: .
D gene: TRBD2
J gene: TRBJ2-5
CDR3 protein: CATSDTGLAGVQETQYF
CDR3 DNA: TGTGCCACCAGTGACACCGGGCTAGCGGGGGTACAAGAGACCCAGTACTTC

V gene: TRBV10-3
clone size: .
D gene: .
J gene: TRBJ2-7
CDR3 protein: CVISWDTPSYEQYF
CDR3 DNA: TGTGTCATCAGTTGGGACACACCATCCTACGAGCAGTACTTC

V gene: TRBV24-1
clone size: .
D gene: TRBD2
J gene: TRBJ2-4
CDR3 protein: CATSDFPGLAGAMRYF
CDR3 DNA: TGTGCCACCAGTGATTTCCCTGGACTAGCGGGAGCGATGCGGTACTTC

V gene: TRBV12-3/TRBV12-4
clone size: .
D gene: .
J gene: TRBJ2-7
CDR3 protein: CASSPREQGTQYF
CDR3 DNA: TGTGCCAGCAGCCCCCGGGAGCAGGGTACCCAGTACTTC

V gene: TRBV5-4
clone size: .
D gene: .
J gene: TRBJ2-7
CDR3 protein: CASSHPMGESGYEQYF
CDR3 DNA: TGTGCCAGCAGCCACCCCATGGGGGAGTCGGGCTACGAGCAGTACTTC

V gene: TRBV7-8
clone size: .
D gene: TRBD2
J gene: TRBJ2-1
CDR3 protein: CASSLAVPSGRAYNEQFF
CDR3 DNA: TGTGCCAGCAGCTTAGCGGTTCCTAGCGGGAGGGCCTACAATGAGCAGTTCTTC

V gene: TRBV20-1
clone size: .
D gene: .
J gene: TRBJ2-3
CDR3 protein: CSASPPHRVLPTDTQYF
CDR3 DNA: TGCAGTGCTAGTCCCCCCCACCGGGTTCTCCCTACAGATACGCAGTATTTT

V gene: TRBV5-1
clone size: .
D gene: .
J gene: TRBJ2-7
CDR3 protein: CASANRVSSYEQYF
CDR3 DNA: TGCGCCAGCGCAAACAGGGTGTCCTCCTACGAGCAGTACTTC

V gene: TRBV4-1
clone size: few
D gene: .
J gene: TRBJ1-2
CDR3 protein: CASSQDQNNYGYTF
CDR3 DNA: TGCGCCAGCAGCCAAGACCAAAACAACTATGGCTACACCTTC

V gene: TRBV5-1
clone size: .
D gene: .
J gene: TRBJ2-3
CDR3 protein: CASSQDSSTDTQYF
CDR3 DNA: TGCGCCAGCAGCCAGGACAGTAGCACAGATACGCAGTATTTT

V gene: TRBV6-5
clone size: .
D gene: .
J gene: TRBJ2-7
CDR3 protein: CTSSYGGAGPVAYEQYF
CDR3 DNA: TGTACCAGCAGTTACGGTGGTGCTGGACCAGTCGCGTACGAGCAGTACTTC

V gene: TRBV6-2/TRBV6-3
clone size: few
D gene: .
J gene: TRBJ2-1
CDR3 protein: CASRQSTYNEQFF
CDR3 DNA: TGTGCCAGCAGACAGTCTACTTACAATGAGCAGTTCTTC

V gene: TRBV4-2
clone size: many
D gene: TRBD2
J gene: TRBJ2-1
CDR3 protein: CASSDWTSGRFNEQFF
CDR3 DNA: TGTGCCAGCAGCGACTGGACTAGCGGGAGGTTTAATGAGCAGTTCTTC

V gene: TRBV29-1
clone size: few
D gene: TRBD1
J gene: TRBJ2-1
CDR3 protein: CSVSGTGLSEQFF
CDR3 DNA: TGCAGCGTCTCCGGGACAGGGTTATCTGAGCAGTTCTTC

V gene: TRBV12-3/TRBV12-4
clone size: .
D gene: .
J gene: TRBJ2-1
CDR3 protein: CASSLLHKGGEQFF
CDR3 DNA: TGTGCCAGCAGTCTCCTGCACAAGGGGGGGGAGCAGTTCTTC

V gene: TRBV27
clone size: .
D gene: TRBD2
J gene: TRBJ2-1
CDR3 protein: CASSLSRDYGIYNEQFF
CDR3 DNA: TGTGCCAGCAGTTTGAGTCGGGACTACGGAATCTACAATGAGCAGTTCTTC

V gene: TRBV20-1
clone size: many
D gene: TRBD2
J gene: TRBJ2-7
CDR3 protein: CSARGTSGYEQYF
CDR3 DNA: TGCAGTGCTAGAGGGACTAGCGGCTACGAGCAGTACTTC

V gene: TRBV20-1
clone size: .
D gene: .
J gene: TRBJ2-3
CDR3 protein: CSARYIGRNTQYF
CDR3 DNA: TGCAGTGCTAGATATATCGGGAGAAATACGCAGTATTTT

V gene: TRBV3-1
clone size: few
D gene: TRBD2
J gene: TRBJ2-7
CDR3 protein: CASSQEGRLAGGSSYEKYF
CDR3 DNA: TGTGCCAGCAGCCAAGAGGGCCGACTAGCGGGAGGTAGCTCCTACGAGAAGTACTTC

V gene: TRBV20-1
clone size: .
D gene: .
J gene: TRBJ2-7
CDR3 protein: CSARDLRTVSYEQYF
CDR3 DNA: TGCAGTGCTAGAGATCTAAGGACAGTCTCCTACGAGCAGTACTTC

V gene: TRBV27
clone size: few
D gene: TRBD1
J gene: TRBJ1-4
CDR3 protein: CASSSRQGANEKLFF
CDR3 DNA: TGTGCCAGCAGTTCCAGACAGGGGGCAAATGAAAAACTGTTTTTT

V gene: TRBV29-1
clone size: .
D gene: .
J gene: TRBJ2-7
CDR3 protein: CSVEGGGSYEQYF
CDR3 DNA: TGCAGCGTTGAAGGCGGCGGCTCCTACGAGCAGTACTTC

V gene: TRBV7-2
clone size: .
D gene: TRBD2
J gene: TRBJ2-1
CDR3 protein: CASSLEVASGGYEQFF
CDR3 DNA: TGTGCCAGCAGCTTAGAAGTGGCTAGCGGGGGGTATGAGCAGTTCTTC

V gene: TRBV20-1
clone size: .
D gene: TRBD2
J gene: TRBJ2-2
CDR3 protein: CSASREGNTGELFF
CDR3 DNA: TGCAGTGCGAGTAGGGAGGGGAACACCGGGGAGCTGTTTTTT

V gene: TRBV27
clone size: .
D gene: .
J gene: TRBJ1-2
CDR3 protein: CASSGERGGGYTF
CDR3 DNA: TGTGCCAGCAGTGGGGAAAGGGGGGGTGGCTACACCTTC

V gene: TRBV7-2
clone size: few
D gene: TRBD2
J gene: TRBJ2-2
CDR3 protein: CASSFLTSGTNTGELFF
CDR3 DNA: TGTGCCAGCAGCTTCCTGACTAGCGGCACGAACACCGGGGAGCTGTTTTTT

V gene: TRBV6-5
clone size: .
D gene: .
J gene: TRBJ2-7
CDR3 protein: CASSYPTRYYEQYF
CDR3 DNA: TGTGCCAGCAGTTACCCGACGCGGTACTACGAGCAGTACTTC

V gene: TRBV27
clone size: few
D gene: .
J gene: TRBJ2-3
CDR3 protein: CASSLISGLTDTQYF
CDR3 DNA: TGTGCCAGCAGCCTGATAAGCGGTTTGACAGATACGCAGTATTTT

V gene: TRBV9
clone size: .
D gene: TRBD1
J gene: TRBJ2-7
CDR3 protein: CASSVDGDRVDEQYF
CDR3 DNA: TGTGCCAGCAGCGTAGATGGGGACAGGGTCGACGAGCAGTACTTC

V gene: TRBV6-6
clone size: .
D gene: .
J gene: TRBJ2-1
CDR3 protein: CASSYGDGNEQFF
CDR3 DNA: TGTGCCAGCAGTTACGGGGACGGCAATGAGCAGTTCTTC

V gene: TRBV5-1
clone size: .
D gene: .
J gene: TRBJ1-2
CDR3 protein: CASTVAPAYGYTF
CDR3 DNA: TGCGCCAGCACCGTCGCACCGGCGTATGGCTACACCTTC

V gene: TRBV7-6
clone size: few
D gene: .
J gene: TRBJ2-7
CDR3 protein: CASSPGADSYEQYF
CDR3 DNA: TGTGCCAGCAGCCCGGGGGCGGACTCCTACGAGCAGTACTTC

V gene: TRBV20-1
clone size: .
D gene: .
J gene: TRBJ2-1
CDR3 protein: CSALRGRTYNEQFF
CDR3 DNA: TGCAGTGCTCTACGAGGGCGGACCTACAATGAGCAGTTCTTC

V gene: TRBV9
clone size: many
D gene: .
J gene: TRBJ2-3
CDR3 protein: CASSVVGDTQYF
CDR3 DNA: TGTGCCAGCAGCGTAGTAGGAGATACGCAGTATTTT

V gene: TRBV28
clone size: few
D gene: .
J gene: TRBJ2-7
CDR3 protein: CASGELDRSYEQYF
CDR3 DNA: TGTGCCAGCGGTGAACTAGACCGATCCTACGAGCAGTACTTC

V gene: TRBV6-1
clone size: few
D gene: .
J gene: TRBJ2-6
CDR3 protein: CASTMTGLPSSGANVLTF
CDR3 DNA: TGTGCCAGCACTATGACAGGACTTCCTTCCTCTGGGGCCAACGTCCTGACTTTC

V gene: TRBV29-1
clone size: few
D gene: TRBD1
J gene: TRBJ1-5
CDR3 protein: CSVEGTGGQPQHF
CDR3 DNA: TGCAGCGTTGAAGGGACAGGGGGTCAGCCCCAGCATTTT

V gene: TRBV4-1
clone size: once
D gene: .
J gene: TRBJ1-2
CDR3 protein: CASSQADPLGTYTF
CDR3 DNA: TGCGCCAGCAGCCAGGCCGATCCTTTAGGGACCTACACCTTC

V gene: TRBV27
clone size: .
D gene: .
J gene: TRBJ2-5
CDR3 protein: CASSLQRTQETQYF
CDR3 DNA: TGTGCCAGCAGTTTACAGCGAACTCAAGAGACCCAGTACTTC

V gene: TRBV13
clone size: .
D gene: TRBD2
J gene: TRBJ2-1
CDR3 protein: CASSYRDYPGREQFF
CDR3 DNA: TGTGCCAGCAGCTACCGGGACTACCCTGGCAGAGAGCAGTTCTTC

V gene: TRBV21-1
clone size: .
D gene: .
J gene: TRBJ1-4
CDR3 protein: CASSKEVVGQGFSGTNEKLFF
CDR3 DNA: TGTGCCAGCAGCAAAGAAGTTGTGGGACAGGGATTTTCAGGCACTAATGAAAAACTGTTTTTT

V gene: TRBV12-3/TRBV12-4
clone size: few
D gene: TRBD1
J gene: TRBJ2-5
CDR3 protein: CASSGDRVETQYF
CDR3 DNA: TGTGCCAGCAGCGGAGACAGGGTAGAGACCCAGTACTTC